The entry below gives a single T cell receptor (beta chain) sequence along with its context. Its antigen is still unknown. V was clipped by 4 bases and J by 0 bases; unmatched bases: 5. The CDR3 consists of 16 residues. Per the germline V gene, CDR1 is SGHTA and CDR2 is FQGNSA. Alongside a J-beta primer mix, a sample-barcoded 5' primer served in a second PCR lasting roughly 7 to 11 cycles. Each single sample gave us at least 2.5 million CDR3-containing paired-end reads. MiXCR was run by TCRdb on the 5' RACE reads, yielding one entry per CDR3 protein. The sample comprises roughly 1,500,000 distinct CDR3 sequences, 35% to 45% of which are singletons, and roughly 7.7% rests with the top ten. Aged about 6 to 95, donors were systemically healthy Caucasians from Russia. The sample originates from a study of blood T cells in healthy people across ages. Findings and caveats of the study: Conclusively comparing naive with antigen-experienced cells was impossible with unsorted PBMCs.

Sequencing was carried out using blood. The rearrangement uses TRBV7-2 and TRBJ2-7; 11 nucleotides match TRBD2. This receptor was taken from a young woman in good health. The CDR3 DNA reads TGTGCCAGCAGCTCATTTAGCGGGGGGGGCTCCTACGAGCAGTACTTC. Its translation: CASSSFSGGGSYEQYF.